The 23 T cell receptor beta chains given below trace back to one sample, sequenced in a study of CD8+ T cells in alopecia areata. RNA, once extracted, was reverse transcribed into cDNA for use as the sequencing template. The assay was immunoSEQ multiplex PCR, and TCRdb's table has in-frame clones only and misses some. The profile covers more than 100,000 clones, with around three fifths appearing a single time and 4.5% to 5.5% taken by the ten largest. The sequenced sample was CD4+ T cells sorted from blood, obtained at week 0. Receptor source: a human donor with alopecia areata.

The genes are TRBV2 and TRBJ2-7, with D unresolved. This CDR3 spans 11 amino acids. Germline V lookup: CDR1 SNHLY, CDR2 FYNNEI. The V gene lost 5 bases and the J gene lost 3 bases, with 5 bases spanning the gap. DNA for the CDR3: TGTGCCAGCAGTCTCTACTACGAGCAGTACTTC. Translating gives CASSLYYEQYF. Based on the CDR3 plus reference TRBV2 and TRBJ2-7, the full variable domain is EPEVTQTPSHQVTQMGQEVILRCVPISNHLYFYWYRQILGQKVEFLVSFYNNEISEKSEIFDDQFSVERPDGSNFTLKIRSTKLEDSAMYFCASSLYYEQYFGPGTRLTVT.

V gene TRBV19 combines with J gene TRBJ2-5; 11 bases are a match to TRBD2. This CDR3 has 15 amino acids. After removal of 5 bases from V and 4 bases from J, the junction contained 6 bases not matched to a gene. The germline V gene has CDR1 LNHDA and CDR2 SQIVND (reference sequence). CDR3 protein: CASSPRLAGRETQYF. As DNA, the CDR3 is TGTGCCAGTAGTCCCCGACTAGCGGGAAGAGAGACCCAGTACTTC.

CDR3 in amino acids: CASQVNEKLFF. The CDR3 bases are TGTGCCAGCCAAGTGAATGAAAAACTGTTTTTT. The chain uses TRBV5-4 and TRBJ1-4, with no clear D. CDR1 is SGHNT and CDR2 is YYREEE in the germline V gene (reference sequence). The CDR3 consists of 11 residues. Trimming took off 7 bases at V and 5 bases at J, with 6 bases between the two ends.

The chain is built from TRBV4-1 and TRBJ1-5; D gene uncertain. The CDR3 length is 15 residues. The V end was cut by 4 bases, the J end by 0 bases, with 10 bases between. Germline assignment: CDR1 MGHRA and CDR2 YSYEKL. In DNA form, the CDR3 reads TGCGCCAGCAGCCCCGGACTGTATAGCAATCAGCCCCAGCATTTT. Residues: CASSPGLYSNQPQHF.

J is TRBJ2-3 and V is TRBV7-6; weak D call: TRBD2 (6 bases). The CDR3 length is 16 residues. CDR1 is SGHVS and CDR2 is FNYEAQ in the germline V gene. V was trimmed by 7 bases and J by 2 bases, leaving 19 bases between them. The CDR3 sequence: CASTSSPGLNTDTQYF. CDR3 bases: TGTGCCAGCACCTCGTCCCCCGGACTAAACACAGATACGCAGTATTTT.

There are a few counts of this clone. V is TRBV5-1 and J is TRBJ2-1, with D possibly matching TRBD1 (6 bases). This CDR3 has 14 residues. Germline CDR1 reads SGHRS; CDR2 reads YFSETQ. The V end lost 5 bases, the J end lost 7 bases, and 16 bases lay between the germline ends. CDR3 residues: CASRQDSSWNEQFF. Written as DNA, the CDR3 is TGCGCCAGCAGACAGGACAGTTCGTGGAATGAGCAGTTCTTC.

V gene TRBV5-1 combines with J gene TRBJ1-2, with 10 bases matching TRBD1. CDR1 is SGHRS, CDR2 YFSETQ, per germline. The trim removed 0 bases at V and 4 bases at J, leaving 6 bases unmatched. This CDR3 has 16 residues. The DNA for the CDR3 is TGCGCCAGCAGCTTGGATCCGGGACAGGGGTCCTATGGCTACACCTTC. It is translated as CASSLDPGQGSYGYTF.

This clone has only a few counts. The rearrangement joins TRBV7-2 to TRBJ1-1; D unclear. Germline CDR1 SGHTA, CDR2 FQGNSA. V lost 5 bases and J lost 1, with 14 bases in between. This CDR3 spans 15 amino acids. The CDR3 DNA is TGTGCCAGCAGCGCCCCGTATGAACGGAACACTGAAGCTTTCTTT. This encodes CASSAPYERNTEAFF.

About this clone: A much larger clone sits a single nucleotide away, making a read error possible. V gene TRBV5-4 combines with J gene TRBJ1-1; D is unclear. Trimming left V 1 base short and J 1 base short, with 5 bases between. This CDR3 has 13 residues. Germline V gene sequence: CDR1 SGHNT, CDR2 YYREEE (reference sequence). Here the CDR3 DNA reads TGTGCCAGCAGCTTGACAGCGAACACTGAAGCTTTCTTT. It yields the protein CASSLTANTEAFF. The variable domain in full, completed from reference TRBV5-4 and TRBJ1-1, reads ETGVTQSPTHLIKTRGQQVTLRCSSQSGHNTVSWYQQALGQGPQFIFQYYREEENGRGNFPPRFSGLQFPNYSSELNVNALELDDSALYLCASSLTANTEAFFGQGTRLTVV.

The rearrangement links TRBV7-3 to TRBJ2-3; D gene uncertain. Per germline, CDR1 SGHTA and CDR2 FQGTGA. The V end lost 5 bases, the J end lost 0 bases, and 6 bases lay between the germline ends. This CDR3 region has 13 residues. For the CDR3, the DNA is TGTGCCAGCAGCCTATCTAGCACAGATACGCAGTATTTT. As protein: CASSLSSTDTQYF.

The chain combines TRBV11-2 with TRBJ2-1; 7 bases map to TRBD1. In germline, CDR1 is SGHAT, CDR2 FQNNGV. This CDR3 region has 14 residues. After removal of 8 bases from V and 9 bases from J, the junction contained 13 bases not matched to a gene. This CDR3 reads CASGTTGASGEQFF. CDR3 DNA: TGTGCCAGCGGAACCACAGGGGCGTCGGGTGAGCAGTTCTTC.

The V call is TRBV9, the J call TRBJ2-2; TRBD1 might be the D (6 bases). Germline assignment: CDR1 SGDLS and CDR2 YYNGEE. With 4 bases removed from V and 1 base from J, the gap between germline ends came to 11 bases. The CDR3 loop spans 15 amino acids. Here the CDR3 reads CASSRGQLNTGELFF. Here the CDR3 DNA reads TGTGCCAGCAGCCGAGGACAGCTGAACACCGGGGAGCTGTTTTTT.

This clone was found a few times. The rearrangement links TRBV29-1 to TRBJ2-1; 8 nucleotides line up with TRBD2. CDR1 and CDR2 from the germline V gene are SQVTM and ANQGSEA. The length of the CDR3 is 17 residues. With V trimmed by 4 bases and J by 8 bases, 19 bases remained unmatched. DNA for the CDR3: TGCAGCGTTGTCCCCAGCGGGGGCACGGGGGTGGCCGATGAGCAGTTCTTC. Residues: CSVVPSGGTGVADEQFF.

The genes are TRBV5-1 and TRBJ2-1; 8 bases agree with TRBD2. CDR1 and CDR2 from the germline V gene are SGHRS and YFSETQ. The junction had 6 bases not matched to a gene; V was cut back by 1 base and J by 6 bases. The CDR3 covers 15 residues. In nucleotides, the CDR3 is TGCGCCAGCAGCTTGAGTAGCGGGATTCGCAATGAGCAGTTCTTC. Protein product: CASSLSSGIRNEQFF. Combining the CDR3 with reference TRBV5-1 and TRBJ2-1 gives the whole variable domain KAGVTQTPRYLIKTRGQQVTLSCSPISGHRSVSWYQQTPGQGLQFLFEYFSETQRNKGNFPGRFSGRQFSNSRSEMNVSTLELGDSALYLCASSLSSGIRNEQFFGPGTRLTVL.

This clone was recorded a few times. The chain couples TRBV5-4 to TRBJ2-7; D is possibly TRBD2 (5 bases). Germline V lookup: CDR1 SGHNT, CDR2 YYREEE (reference sequence). The V end lost 1 base, the J end lost 3 bases, and 14 bases lay between the germline ends. The CDR3 is made up of 15 amino acids. CDR3: CASSLLGGSGYEQYF. In DNA, the CDR3 is TGTGCCAGCAGCTTGTTGGGCGGGTCCGGCTACGAGCAGTACTTC.

This rearrangement joins TRBV30 to TRBJ1-1, with D unresolved. The germline V and J ends were trimmed by 0 bases and 5 bases, with 13 bases remaining between them. Germline-derived CDR1 and CDR2 are GTSNPN and SVGIG (reference sequence). The CDR3 loop spans 14 amino acids. CDR3 protein: CAWSVTGAATEAFF. CDR3 in DNA: TGTGCCTGGAGTGTGACGGGTGCTGCAACTGAAGCTTTCTTT.

This clone has just a few counts. The rearrangement links TRBV27 to TRBJ1-1; D is perhaps TRBD1 (5 bases). Trimming took 3 bases from V and 4 from J, leaving 15 bases between them. CDR1 is MNHEY and CDR2 is SMNVEV in the germline V gene (reference sequence). The CDR3 is 15 amino acids. The CDR3 DNA sequence: TGTGCCAGCAGTTTGGTTGGGGCTTCTGGCACTGAAGCTTTCTTT. It codes for CASSLVGASGTEAFF.

A single count supports this clone. This chain uses TRBV5-1 with TRBJ1-1, with a weak D call TRBD1 (5 bases). CDR3 length: 14 residues. V gave up 4 bases and J gave up 1 base, with 11 bases separating them. Germline CDR1 is SGHRS and CDR2 is YFSETQ. CDR3 nucleotides: TGCGCCAGCAGCGCTAGCAGGGAGAACACTGAAGCTTTCTTT. Protein: CASSASRENTEAFF.

This clone was observed a handful of times. The V and J genes are TRBV25-1 and TRBJ2-4, with D perhaps matching TRBD1 (6 bases). Germline-derived CDR1 and CDR2 are MGHDK and SYGVNS. This CDR3 is 12 amino acids long. Trimming stripped 4 bases from V and 8 bases from J, with 9 bases between. CDR3 DNA sequence: TGTGCCAGCAGTGTACAGGGCCACATTCAGTACTTC. As protein: CASSVQGHIQYF.

The chain combines TRBV6-6 with TRBJ1-1; no clear D gene. The germline CDR1 and CDR2 sequences are MNHNY and SVGAGI (reference sequence). Trimming pared 0 bases from V and 4 bases from J, leaving 12 bases between. There are 15 residues in the CDR3. The CDR3, as DNA: TGTGCCAGCAGTTACTCCAACGTGGCGGGCACTGAAGCTTTCTTT. Its protein product is CASSYSNVAGTEAFF.

V and J are TRBV30 and TRBJ1-1; D ambiguous. The germline V gene encodes CDR1 GTSNPN and CDR2 SVGIG (reference sequence). The CDR3 sequence is 13 residues long. V was pared by 1 base and J by 2 bases, with 8 bases between. CDR3 sequence reads: CAWSEAVNTEAFF. CDR3 coding DNA: TGTGCCTGGAGTGAGGCCGTTAACACTGAAGCTTTCTTT.

The V gene is TRBV7-2, the J gene TRBJ2-1; unclear D gene. The CDR3 has 14 amino acids. Germline CDR1 and CDR2: SGHTA and FQGNSA. V was clipped by 1 base and J by 9 bases, with 13 bases between them. Here the CDR3 DNA reads TGTGCCAGCAGCTTAGGATCGAGCCCGGGTGAGCAGTTCTTC. Translated, it gives CASSLGSSPGEQFF.

CDR3 DNA: TGTGCCAGCACCCAGGACAGGGGGCAGCTATACTATGGCTACACCTTC. Amino acids: CASTQDRGQLYYGYTF. This sequence joins TRBV7-2 and TRBJ1-2; the match to TRBD1 covers 11 bases. This CDR3 comprises 16 residues. Trimming at V came to 7 bases and at J to 3 bases, leaving 10 bases not matched to a gene. From germline, CDR1 is SGHTA and CDR2 FQGNSA.